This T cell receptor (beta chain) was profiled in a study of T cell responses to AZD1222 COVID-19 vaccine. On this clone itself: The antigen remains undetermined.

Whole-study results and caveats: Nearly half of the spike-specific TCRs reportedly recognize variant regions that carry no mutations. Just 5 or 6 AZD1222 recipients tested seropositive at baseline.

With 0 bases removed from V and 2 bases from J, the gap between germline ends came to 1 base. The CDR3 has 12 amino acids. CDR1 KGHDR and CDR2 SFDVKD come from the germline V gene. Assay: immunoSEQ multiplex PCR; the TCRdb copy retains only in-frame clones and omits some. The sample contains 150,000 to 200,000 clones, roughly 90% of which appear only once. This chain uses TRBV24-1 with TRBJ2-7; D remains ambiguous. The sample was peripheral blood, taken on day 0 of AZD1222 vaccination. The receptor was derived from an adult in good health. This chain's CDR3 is CATSDLAYEQYF. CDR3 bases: TGTGCCACCAGTGATTTGGCCTACGAGCAGTACTTC.